The 25 T cell receptor beta chains below were found in one sample sequenced in a study of PD-1 blockade in mismatch repair-deficient tumors. Clones were read by immunoSEQ multiplex PCR, and TCRdb kept only the in-frame ones, dropping some. This table has around 120,000 clones, more than 70% appearing once. This specimen was peripheral blood, taken 70 to 72 weeks after starting pembrolizumab. The receptor set was obtained from an adult with mismatch repair-deficient cancer.

The V call is TRBV29-1, the J call TRBJ2-3; perhaps TRBD2 as D (6 bases). The ends were cut back, 7 bases at V and 7 bases at J, with 15 bases in the middle. This CDR3 is 12 amino acids long. Germline CDR1 reads SQVTM; CDR2 reads ANQGSEA. CDR3: CSAKGAGYTQYF. CDR3 in DNA: TGCAGCGCCAAAGGTGCGGGATATACGCAGTATTTT.

The rearrangement joins TRBV19 to TRBJ2-1, with TRBD2 matching 10 bases. CDR1 is LNHDA and CDR2 is SQIVND in the germline V gene (reference sequence). The CDR3 covers 15 residues. J gave up 7 bases and V 4 bases, and 7 bases lay outside the gene matches. CDR3 sequence: CASSKPGLAMNEQFF. The DNA of the CDR3 is TGTGCCAGTAGTAAACCGGGACTAGCGATGAATGAGCAGTTCTTC.

The CDR3, as DNA: TGTGCCAGCAGCTTTTGGTCCGGACAATTCTCCTACGAGCAGTACTTC. It translates to CASSFWSGQFSYEQYF. The chain employs TRBV5-4 and TRBJ2-7, with D tentatively TRBD1 (5 bases). The V end was cut by 2 bases, the J end by 0 bases, with 15 bases between. The CDR3 extends over 16 amino acids. Looked up from germline, CDR1 is SGHNT and CDR2 is YYREEE (reference sequence).

The chain joins TRBV27 to TRBJ2-7; 10 bases are a match to TRBD1. The CDR3 has 15 amino acids. The germline V gene encodes CDR1 MNHEY and CDR2 SMNVEV (reference sequence). Trimming cost V 6 bases and J 0 bases; bases outside gene matches: 5. The CDR3 protein is CASSLGTGDSYEQYF. The CDR3 coding sequence is TGTGCCAGCAGCTTGGGGACAGGGGACTCCTACGAGCAGTACTTC.

This chain links TRBV9 with TRBJ1-2; maybe TRBD1 (6 bases). Germline CDR1 is SGDLS and CDR2 is YYNGEE. V lost 3 bases and J 12 bases, leaving 12 bases between the germline ends. There are 11 residues in the CDR3. CDR3 in amino acids: CASSGYQGNTF. Here the CDR3 DNA reads TGTGCCAGCAGCGGATATCAGGGGAACACCTTC.

This rearrangement joins TRBV7-9 to TRBJ2-7; a weak D match, TRBD2 (7 bases). The germline CDR1 and CDR2 sequences are SEHNR and FQNEAQ (reference sequence). This CDR3 spans 14 amino acids. V lost 1 base and J lost 7, with 14 bases in between. This CDR3 is CASSLVGGAREQYF. The CDR3 DNA reads TGTGCCAGCAGCTTAGTAGGGGGGGCAAGGGAGCAGTACTTC.

The rearrangement uses TRBV28 and TRBJ2-1, with D uncertain. The ends were cut back, 6 bases at V and 0 bases at J, with 15 bases in the middle. The V gene's germline CDR1 is MDHEN and CDR2 SYDVKM. The CDR3 consists of 16 residues. CDR3 residues: CASSRRPLSSYNEQFF. As DNA, the CDR3 is TGTGCCAGCAGCCGTCGGCCGCTGAGCTCCTACAATGAGCAGTTCTTC.

The rearrangement links TRBV21-1 to TRBJ2-3; TRBD2, the D gene given by the table, was not confirmed from the DNA. TRBV21-1 is labeled a pseudogene. The CDR3 runs to 15 residues. CDR3 region: CASSRRGEVTDTQYF. CDR3 DNA sequence: TGTGCCAGCAGCAGACGGGGAGAGGTCACAGATACGCAGTATTTT.

V usage is TRBV27 and J usage is TRBJ2-5, with a tentative D call TRBD2 (5 bases). Looked up from germline, CDR1 is MNHEY and CDR2 is SMNVEV (reference sequence). The CDR3 is 15 residues long. Trimming took off 0 bases at V and 0 bases at J, with 8 bases between the two ends. CDR3 protein: CASSLSRVYQETQYF. CDR3 coding DNA: TGTGCCAGCAGTTTATCGAGGGTCTACCAAGAGACCCAGTACTTC.

This clone was recorded once. The rearrangement joins TRBV5-6 to TRBJ2-4; D is uncertain. V was cut by 0 bases and J by 6 bases, with 10 bases left in between. CDR1 is SGHDT and CDR2 is YYEEEE in the germline V gene. This CDR3 contains 14 residues. As DNA, the CDR3 is TGTGCCAGCAGCTTGGGGCAGAGTCCAAACATTCAGTACTTC. Translating it yields CASSLGQSPNIQYF.

The chain recombines TRBV27 with TRBJ1-5; 8 nucleotides align to TRBD1. With 4 bases clipped from V and 2 bases from J, the junction kept 1 base outside the gene matches. CDR1 and CDR2 (germline): MNHEY, SMNVEV (reference sequence). CDR3 length: 14 residues. The CDR3 DNA follows: TGTGCCAGCAGTTCGACAGGGGGCAATCAGCCCCAGCATTTT. The encoded protein is CASSSTGGNQPQHF.

This chain links TRBV5-6 with TRBJ2-7, with D unclear. CDR3 length: 11 residues. V lost 4 bases and J 4 bases, leaving 6 bases between the germline ends. Looked up from germline, CDR1 is SGHDT and CDR2 is YYEEEE. The CDR3 region has the DNA TGTGCCAGCAGCGAAGGGTACGAGCAGTACTTC. The encoded protein is CASSEGYEQYF.

V gene TRBV7-2 combines with J gene TRBJ2-7; D may be TRBD1 (5 bases). Germline CDR1 and CDR2: SGHTA and FQGNSA. The CDR3 runs 14 residues. V was shortened by 2 bases and J by 0 bases, with 8 bases between the two germline ends. The CDR3 nucleotides read TGTGCCAGCAGCTTAAGAGACAGCTCCTACGAGCAGTACTTC. This sequence encodes CASSLRDSSYEQYF.

The rearrangement links TRBV4-3 to TRBJ1-2, with 11 bases lining up with TRBD1. The germline gives CDR1 LGHNA, CDR2 YSLEER. This CDR3 is 17 amino acids long. Trimming took 0 bases from V and 2 from J; bases not matched to a gene: 5. In DNA form, the CDR3 reads TGCGCCAGCAGCCAAGACGGACAGGGGGCATTGAACTATGGCTACACCTTC. Amino acids: CASSQDGQGALNYGYTF.

This rearrangement joins TRBV19 to TRBJ1-2; D is possibly TRBD1 (5 bases). Germline V gene lookup returns CDR1 LNHDA and CDR2 SQIVND (reference sequence). V lost 2 bases, J lost 5 bases, and 15 bases lay in between. The CDR3 consists of 15 residues. This CDR3 is CASSIPLGAGYGYTF. CDR3 nucleotides: TGTGCCAGTAGTATACCGCTCGGGGCCGGATATGGCTACACCTTC.

This chain uses TRBV9 with TRBJ2-1; 11 bases line up with TRBD2. Germline loops: CDR1 SGDLS, CDR2 YYNGEE. The CDR3 loop spans 17 amino acids. After removal of 0 bases from V and 9 bases from J, the junction contained 11 bases not matched to a gene. CDR3 sequence: CASSVGWELAGEVEQFF. The CDR3 DNA follows: TGTGCCAGCAGCGTAGGGTGGGAACTAGCGGGAGAGGTTGAGCAGTTCTTC.

The chain employs TRBV30 and TRBJ2-7, with TRBD1 identical over 8 bases. The CDR3 runs 12 residues. Unmatched junction bases numbered 1, after V lost 4 bases and J lost 2 bases. Germline-derived CDR1 and CDR2 are GTSNPN and SVGIG (reference sequence). CDR3 sequence: CAWTGGTYEQYF. The CDR3, as DNA: TGTGCCTGGACAGGGGGCACCTACGAGCAGTACTTC.

The rearrangement joins TRBV14 to TRBJ1-2; maybe TRBD1 (5 bases). Germline CDR1 SGHDN, CDR2 FVKESK. V was pared by 3 bases and J by 7 bases, with 12 bases between. The CDR3 contains 13 residues. For the CDR3, the DNA is TGTGCCAGCAGCCAGCAATTGGGGGTTGGCTACACCTTC. Protein sequence: CASSQQLGVGYTF. The full variable domain, rest sourced from reference TRBV14 and TRBJ1-2, is EAGVTQFPSHSVIEKGQTVTLRCDPISGHDNLYWYRRVMGKEIKFLLHFVKESKQDESGMPNNRFLAERTGGTYSTLKVQPAELEDSGVYFCASSQQLGVGYTFGSGTRLTVV.

The chain recombines TRBV7-2 with TRBJ2-1; 7 bases agree with TRBD2. V lost 1 base, J lost 4 bases, and 4 bases stayed unmatched. The CDR3 is 15 residues long. The germline V gene has CDR1 SGHTA and CDR2 FQGNSA. CDR3 in amino acids: CASSLVAGPYNEQFF. Here the CDR3 DNA reads TGTGCCAGCAGCTTAGTAGCGGGCCCTTACAATGAGCAGTTCTTC.

The chain has TRBV9 and TRBJ2-1, with 9 bases fitting TRBD2. Germline V gene data show CDR1 as SGDLS and CDR2 as YYNGEE. V was clipped by 3 bases and J by 8 bases; unmatched bases: 9. CDR3 length equals 15 residues. The CDR3 DNA sequence: TGTGCCAGCAGCGCGTCGGGACTAGCTAGCCATGAGCAGTTCTTC. It specifies CASSASGLASHEQFF.

As DNA, the CDR3 is TGTGCCAGCAGCTTATCGAGGGGGCTGCGAGGGCCCTACAATGAGCAGTTCTTC. Translation: CASSLSRGLRGPYNEQFF. The chain combines TRBV7-3 with TRBJ2-1, with TRBD1 matching over 7 bases. This CDR3 contains 18 residues. V shed 2 bases and J 2 bases; nucleotides not matched to a gene: 12. CDR1 SGHTA and CDR2 FQGTGA come from the germline V gene.

The rearrangement uses TRBV5-6 and TRBJ2-7; no firm D call. Germline V gene data show CDR1 as SGHDT and CDR2 as YYEEEE. This CDR3 region has 15 residues. V lost 0 bases to trimming and J lost 4 bases, with 14 bases between them. DNA of the CDR3: TGTGCCAGCAGCTTGGCCCTGAAGGGCCCATACGAGCAGTACTTC. It yields the protein CASSLALKGPYEQYF.

CDR3 coding DNA: TGCGCCAGCAGGATAGGGGGCCTGACCGGGGAGCTGTTTTTT. It is translated as CASRIGGLTGELFF. The gene calls are TRBV5-1 and TRBJ2-2; 7 positions agree with TRBD1. This CDR3 is built from 14 residues. The ends lost 5 bases at V and 5 bases at J; junction bases unmatched: 6. Germline V gene lookup returns CDR1 SGHRS and CDR2 YFSETQ.

The sample holds one count of this clone. The chain combines TRBV27 with TRBJ2-1; D may be TRBD2 (6 bases). The CDR3 spans 14 residues. Germline V gives CDR1 MNHEY, CDR2 SMNVEV (reference sequence). The V end lost 6 bases, the J end lost 7 bases, and 16 bases lay between the germline ends. The CDR3: CASSPSGRGNEQFF. The CDR3 coding sequence is TGTGCCAGCAGCCCTTCCGGGAGAGGTAATGAGCAGTTCTTC.

The rearrangement joins TRBV30 to TRBJ1-5; TRBD1 might be the D (5 bases). V lost 1 base and J 7 bases, leaving 11 bases between the germline ends. The germline CDR1 and CDR2 sequences are GTSNPN and SVGIG (reference sequence). The CDR3 has 13 residues. CDR3 DNA sequence: TGTGCCTGGAGTGGGGGGGAGGGACAGCCCCAGCATTTT. Protein sequence: CAWSGGEGQPQHF.